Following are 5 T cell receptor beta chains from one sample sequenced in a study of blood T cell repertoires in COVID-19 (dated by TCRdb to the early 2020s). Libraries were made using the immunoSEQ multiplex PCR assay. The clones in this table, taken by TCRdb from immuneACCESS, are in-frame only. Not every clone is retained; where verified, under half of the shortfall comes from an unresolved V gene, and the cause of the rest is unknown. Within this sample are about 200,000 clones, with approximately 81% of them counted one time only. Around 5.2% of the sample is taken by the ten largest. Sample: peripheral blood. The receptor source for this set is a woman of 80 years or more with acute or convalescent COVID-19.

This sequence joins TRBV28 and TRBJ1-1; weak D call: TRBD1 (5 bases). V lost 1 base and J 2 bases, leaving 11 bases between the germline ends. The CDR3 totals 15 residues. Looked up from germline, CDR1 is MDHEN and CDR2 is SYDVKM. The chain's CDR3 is CASSLFQTVNTEAFF. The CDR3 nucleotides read TGTGCCAGCAGTTTATTCCAGACAGTAAACACTGAAGCTTTCTTT.

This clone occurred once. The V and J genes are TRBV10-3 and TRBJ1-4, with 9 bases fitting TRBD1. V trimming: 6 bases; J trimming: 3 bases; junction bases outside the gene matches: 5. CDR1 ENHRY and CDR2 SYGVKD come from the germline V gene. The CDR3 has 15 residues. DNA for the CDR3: TGTGCCATCAGCCGGACAGGGGAAGCTAATGAAAAACTGTTTTTT. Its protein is CAISRTGEANEKLFF.

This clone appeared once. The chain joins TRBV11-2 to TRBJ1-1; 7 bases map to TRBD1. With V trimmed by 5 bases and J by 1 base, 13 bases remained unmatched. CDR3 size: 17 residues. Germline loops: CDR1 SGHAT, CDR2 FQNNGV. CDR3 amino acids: CASSAEFGTAQNTEAFF. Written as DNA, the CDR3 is TGTGCCAGCAGCGCTGAGTTTGGGACAGCCCAGAACACTGAAGCTTTCTTT.

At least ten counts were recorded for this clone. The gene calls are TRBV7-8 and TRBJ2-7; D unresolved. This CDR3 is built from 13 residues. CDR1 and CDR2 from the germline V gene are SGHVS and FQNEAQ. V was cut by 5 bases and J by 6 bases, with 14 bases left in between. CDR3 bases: TGTGCCAGCAGCCTTGACTTAGGTTCCGAGCAGTACTTC. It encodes CASSLDLGSEQYF.

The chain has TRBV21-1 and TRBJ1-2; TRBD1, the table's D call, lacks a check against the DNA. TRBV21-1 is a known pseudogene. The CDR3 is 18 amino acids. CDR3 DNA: TGTGCCAGCAGGCAAGAGGGGCCGACAGGGGGATCCTCCGAAGGCTACACCTTC. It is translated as CASRQEGPTGGSSEGYTF.